This TCR beta chain originates from a study of blood T cells in healthy people across ages. A second PCR, run for 7 to 11 cycles, used a sample-barcoded 5' primer plus a J-beta primer mix. MiXCR was run by TCRdb on the 5' RACE reads, yielding one entry per CDR3 protein. The sample contains some 1,800,000 distinct CDR3 sequences, roughly two fifths of which appear only once. CDR3 size: 14 residues. V was trimmed by 5 bases and J by 13 bases, leaving 21 bases between them. Looked up from germline, CDR1 is PRHDT and CDR2 is FYEKMQ (reference sequence). The sample consisted of blood. The rearrangement joins TRBV13 to TRBJ2-4; D possibly corresponds to TRBD2 (6 bases). The TCR originated in a human donor in good health. This chain's CDR3 is CASSPGRSNYDQYF. The CDR3 DNA reads TGTGCCAGCAGCCCCGGGAGATCAAACTATGACCAGTACTTC.